The 7 T cell receptor beta chains reported below all come from one sample, sequenced in a study of spatial heterogeneity in lung cancer. A single record per CDR3 protein comes from TCRdb applying MiXCR to the 5' RACE reads. The table has around 92,000 distinct CDR3 sequences, approximately 12% seen once. Time point denoted: sample taken at primary tumor resection. The sample consisted of PBMCs, taken at surgery. These receptors were obtained from a male donor with early-stage non-small cell lung cancer.

This clonotype was counted between two and nine times. This rearrangement joins TRBV5-1 to TRBJ2-2, with 7 bases aligning to TRBD2. This CDR3 comprises 16 residues. Germline CDR1 reads SGHRS; CDR2 reads YFSETQ. The V and J ends lost 4 bases and 6 bases, in that order; junction bases with no gene match: 12. The CDR3: CASSTGHERGAGELFF. The CDR3 DNA reads TGCGCCAGCAGCACCGGACATGAACGGGGGGCCGGGGAGCTGTTTTTT.

In its sample, this clonotype was seen a few times. The V gene is TRBV2, the J gene TRBJ1-2; D is ambiguous. CDR1 is SNHLY, CDR2 FYNNEI, per germline. With 5 bases removed from V and 2 bases from J, the gap between germline ends came to 12 bases. There are 14 residues in the CDR3. CDR3 sequence: CASSPLSGNYGYTF. The CDR3 nucleotides are TGTGCCAGCAGTCCCCTCTCAGGAAACTATGGCTACACCTTC.

This clonotype was observed at least ten times. This chain links TRBV7-9 with TRBJ2-7; D is possibly TRBD1 (6 bases). V lost 4 bases and J 4 bases, leaving 14 bases between the germline ends. Germline CDR1 reads SEHNR; CDR2 reads FQNEAQ (reference sequence). The CDR3 is made up of 14 amino acids. The CDR3 is CASSSAMDRYEQYF. CDR3 DNA: TGTGCCAGCAGCTCAGCAATGGACAGATACGAGCAGTACTTC.

This clonotype was observed a handful of times. Here the CDR3 reads CASSYGTGASKGYTF. The CDR3 coding sequence is TGTGCCAGCAGTTACGGAACCGGGGCCAGTAAGGGCTACACCTTC. The genes are TRBV6-2 or TRBV6-3 and TRBJ1-2, with a possible D match to TRBD1 (5 bases). Deletions cut 2 bases from V and 8 bases from J, with 18 bases between. The CDR3 is 15 amino acids. Germline V lookup: CDR1 MNHEY, CDR2 SVGEGT.

This clonotype was seen more than once but under ten times. The chain carries TRBV6-2 or TRBV6-3 and TRBJ2-5; 12 bases are a match to TRBD2. Losses at the gene ends were 4 bases for V and 5 bases for J; bases not matched to a gene: 8. CDR1 MNHEY and CDR2 SVGEGT come from the germline V gene. CDR3 size: 16 residues. The CDR3 spells CASSFRTSGVVETQYF. DNA of the CDR3: TGTGCCAGCAGTTTCCGGACTAGCGGGGTTGTGGAGACCCAGTACTTC.

Only a few counts were recorded for this clonotype. The V call is TRBV5-4, the J call TRBJ2-3; 7 bases are a match to TRBD1. Unmatched junction bases numbered 6, after V lost 1 base and J lost 1 base. Per the germline V gene, CDR1 is SGHNT and CDR2 is YYREEE (reference sequence). The CDR3 has 16 residues. For the CDR3, the DNA is TGTGCCAGCAGCTTGAAAAGACAGGGCGGCACAGATACGCAGTATTTT. Translation: CASSLKRQGGTDTQYF.

This clonotype was detected a few times. This chain uses TRBV27 with TRBJ2-1; a weak D match, TRBD1 (6 bases). Trimming took 6 bases from V and 0 from J, leaving 15 bases between them. The CDR3 is made up of 16 amino acids. CDR1 MNHEY and CDR2 SMNVEV come from the germline V gene (reference sequence). CDR3 nucleotide sequence: TGTGCCAGCAGAACAGGGTTGTTTAGCTCCTACAATGAGCAGTTCTTC. Encoded protein: CASRTGLFSSYNEQFF.